The 10 T cell receptor beta chains below were found in one sample sequenced in a study of Tregs in tolerant kidney transplant recipients. Measured with immunoSEQ multiplex PCR; TCRdb has only the in-frame clones, and not every one. The table shows nearly 15,000 clones, with about 80% occurring only once. This specimen was Tregs from blood, taken before the transplant. These receptors originate from a human donor who received a combined kidney and bone marrow transplant.

The rearrangement joins TRBV5-4 to TRBJ2-5, with a tentative D call TRBD1 (6 bases). The CDR3 length is 13 residues. Looked up from germline, CDR1 is SGHNT and CDR2 is YYREEE (reference sequence). The V end lost 5 bases, the J end lost 4 bases, and 12 bases lay between the germline ends. This CDR3 is CASRTRDTETQYF. As DNA, the CDR3 is TGTGCCAGCAGGACCCGGGACACAGAGACCCAGTACTTC. Filled out from reference TRBV5-4 and TRBJ2-5, the complete variable domain reads ETGVTQSPTHLIKTRGQQVTLRCSSQSGHNTVSWYQQALGQGPQFIFQYYREEENGRGNFPPRFSGLQFPNYSSELNVNALELDDSALYLCASRTRDTETQYFGPGTRLLVL.

This chain joins TRBV15 and TRBJ2-3; perhaps TRBD2 as D (6 bases). Germline V gene data show CDR1 as LNHNV and CDR2 as YYDKDF (reference sequence). The CDR3 totals 14 residues. Trimming cost V 5 bases and J 5 bases, with 14 bases left between them. The CDR3 DNA is TGTGCCACCAGCGGGCAGGGACTCCAAGATACGCAGTATTTT. Protein product: CATSGQGLQDTQYF.

The chain is built from TRBV18 and TRBJ1-3; 8 bases fit TRBD1. V lost 0 bases and J lost 2; bases outside the gene matches: 9. The length of the CDR3 is 18 residues. The germline V gene encodes CDR1 KGHSH and CDR2 LQKENI. The CDR3, as DNA: TGTGCCAGCTCACCACCGGGGCAGGGGGCATACGCTGGAAACACCATATATTTT. It is translated as CASSPPGQGAYAGNTIYF. The full variable domain, its missing parts supplied by reference TRBV18 and TRBJ1-3, is NAGVMQNPRHLVRRRGQEARLRCSPMKGHSHVYWYRQLPEEGLKFMVYLQKENIIDESGMPKERFSAEFPKEGPSILRIQQVVRGDSAAYFCASSPPGQGAYAGNTIYFGEGSWLTVV.

V and J are TRBV25-1 and TRBJ2-5; no clear D gene. The CDR3 has 13 residues. Trimming stripped 6 bases from V and 2 bases from J, with 10 bases between. CDR1 MGHDK and CDR2 SYGVNS come from the germline V gene. The CDR3: CASSLSGQETQYF. The CDR3 coding sequence is TGTGCCAGCAGCTTGTCAGGTCAAGAGACCCAGTACTTC.

The chain employs TRBV25-1 and TRBJ1-2, with 9 bases matching TRBD1. The CDR3 covers 14 residues. Germline assignment: CDR1 MGHDK and CDR2 SYGVNS. V lost 2 bases, J lost 7 bases, and 5 bases stayed unmatched. DNA of the CDR3: TGTGCCAGCAGTGAAAACCGGGACAGGGTTGGCTACACCTTC. Translating it yields CASSENRDRVGYTF.

V and J are TRBV7-9 and TRBJ1-1; 7 nucleotides match TRBD1. With V trimmed by 6 bases and J by 1 base, 17 bases remained unmatched. This CDR3 comprises 18 residues. Germline V gene data show CDR1 as SEHNR and CDR2 as FQNEAQ (reference sequence). The CDR3 sequence is CASSPSPGTVATNTEAFF. The CDR3 DNA is TGTGCCAGCAGTCCCTCTCCCGGGACAGTAGCGACGAACACTGAAGCTTTCTTT.

This chain connects TRBV7-2 to TRBJ1-1; D unclear. V was pared by 2 bases and J by 0 bases, with 7 bases between. The CDR3 covers 14 residues. CDR1 and CDR2 (germline): SGHTA, FQGNSA. The CDR3 loop is CASSLSTVNTEAFF. For the CDR3, the DNA is TGTGCCAGCAGCTTATCTACGGTGAACACTGAAGCTTTCTTT.

The V call is TRBV5-1, the J call TRBJ2-3; the D gene is possibly TRBD2 (5 bases). Looked up from germline, CDR1 is SGHRS and CDR2 is YFSETQ. Deletions cut 4 bases from V and 0 bases from J, with 9 bases between. The CDR3 totals 14 residues. DNA of the CDR3: TGCGCCAGCAGCCGGAGCGGTAGCACAGATACGCAGTATTTT. Protein product: CASSRSGSTDTQYF.

The V and J genes are TRBV6-1 and TRBJ1-3; D not resolved. V lost 2 bases and J 5 bases, leaving 13 bases between the germline ends. The CDR3 loop spans 15 amino acids. Germline-derived CDR1 and CDR2 are MNHNS and SASEGT. DNA for the CDR3: TGTGCCAGCAGTGAATACGGCGGCCGGAGAAACACCATATATTTT. As protein: CASSEYGGRRNTIYF.

The gene calls are TRBV7-8 and TRBJ2-3; D may be TRBD1 (5 bases). The germline gives CDR1 SGHVS, CDR2 FQNEAQ. V lost 5 bases and J 4 bases, leaving 22 bases between the germline ends. The CDR3 is 17 residues long. CDR3 in amino acids: CASSPRFLGLGADTQYF. The CDR3 DNA follows: TGTGCCAGCAGCCCTAGGTTCCTAGGCCTAGGGGCAGATACGCAGTATTTT.